This T cell receptor beta chain was identified in a study of blood T cell repertoires in COVID-19. Whole-study context: Specimens from acute and convalescent COVID-19 originated in the United States, Italy and Spain. Nucleic acid was either cDNA or gDNA, and it came from T cells, B-cell-depleted T cells, or PBMCs.

Authors' data handling: For nucleated cells, counts were estimated from reference gene primer amplification. Only in-frame clones appear in the TCRdb table, and some are missing; sequencing was by immunoSEQ multiplex PCR. That table gives V, J and clone size, and the DNA gave D and trimming. The sample lists tens of thousands of clones; roughly 90% were seen once. The V end lost 1 base, the J end lost 4 bases, and 7 bases lay between the germline ends. Germline CDR1 SGHTA, CDR2 FQGNSA. The CDR3 sequence is 13 residues long. This sequence was found in a human donor in a cohort sampled during active COVID-19. This chain connects TRBV7-2 to TRBJ2-5, with D hard to call. Source material: peripheral blood. CDR3 nucleotide sequence: TGTGCCAGCAGCTTAGTAATTTTAGAGACCCAGTACTTC. This gives the protein CASSLVILETQYF.